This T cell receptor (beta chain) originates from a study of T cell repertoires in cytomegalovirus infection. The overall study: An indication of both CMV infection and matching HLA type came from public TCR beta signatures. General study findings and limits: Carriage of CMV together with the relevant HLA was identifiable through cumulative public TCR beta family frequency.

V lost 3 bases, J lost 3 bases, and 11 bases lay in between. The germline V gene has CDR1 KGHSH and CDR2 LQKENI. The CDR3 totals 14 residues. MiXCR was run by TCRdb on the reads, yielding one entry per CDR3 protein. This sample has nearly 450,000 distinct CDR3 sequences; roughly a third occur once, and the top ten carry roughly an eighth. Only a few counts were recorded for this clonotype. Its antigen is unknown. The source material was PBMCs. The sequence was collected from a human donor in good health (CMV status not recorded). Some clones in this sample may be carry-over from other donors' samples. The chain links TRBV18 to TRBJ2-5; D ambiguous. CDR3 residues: CASSPSRLEETQYF. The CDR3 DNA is TGTGCCAGCTCACCGTCCAGATTAGAAGAGACCCAGTACTTC.